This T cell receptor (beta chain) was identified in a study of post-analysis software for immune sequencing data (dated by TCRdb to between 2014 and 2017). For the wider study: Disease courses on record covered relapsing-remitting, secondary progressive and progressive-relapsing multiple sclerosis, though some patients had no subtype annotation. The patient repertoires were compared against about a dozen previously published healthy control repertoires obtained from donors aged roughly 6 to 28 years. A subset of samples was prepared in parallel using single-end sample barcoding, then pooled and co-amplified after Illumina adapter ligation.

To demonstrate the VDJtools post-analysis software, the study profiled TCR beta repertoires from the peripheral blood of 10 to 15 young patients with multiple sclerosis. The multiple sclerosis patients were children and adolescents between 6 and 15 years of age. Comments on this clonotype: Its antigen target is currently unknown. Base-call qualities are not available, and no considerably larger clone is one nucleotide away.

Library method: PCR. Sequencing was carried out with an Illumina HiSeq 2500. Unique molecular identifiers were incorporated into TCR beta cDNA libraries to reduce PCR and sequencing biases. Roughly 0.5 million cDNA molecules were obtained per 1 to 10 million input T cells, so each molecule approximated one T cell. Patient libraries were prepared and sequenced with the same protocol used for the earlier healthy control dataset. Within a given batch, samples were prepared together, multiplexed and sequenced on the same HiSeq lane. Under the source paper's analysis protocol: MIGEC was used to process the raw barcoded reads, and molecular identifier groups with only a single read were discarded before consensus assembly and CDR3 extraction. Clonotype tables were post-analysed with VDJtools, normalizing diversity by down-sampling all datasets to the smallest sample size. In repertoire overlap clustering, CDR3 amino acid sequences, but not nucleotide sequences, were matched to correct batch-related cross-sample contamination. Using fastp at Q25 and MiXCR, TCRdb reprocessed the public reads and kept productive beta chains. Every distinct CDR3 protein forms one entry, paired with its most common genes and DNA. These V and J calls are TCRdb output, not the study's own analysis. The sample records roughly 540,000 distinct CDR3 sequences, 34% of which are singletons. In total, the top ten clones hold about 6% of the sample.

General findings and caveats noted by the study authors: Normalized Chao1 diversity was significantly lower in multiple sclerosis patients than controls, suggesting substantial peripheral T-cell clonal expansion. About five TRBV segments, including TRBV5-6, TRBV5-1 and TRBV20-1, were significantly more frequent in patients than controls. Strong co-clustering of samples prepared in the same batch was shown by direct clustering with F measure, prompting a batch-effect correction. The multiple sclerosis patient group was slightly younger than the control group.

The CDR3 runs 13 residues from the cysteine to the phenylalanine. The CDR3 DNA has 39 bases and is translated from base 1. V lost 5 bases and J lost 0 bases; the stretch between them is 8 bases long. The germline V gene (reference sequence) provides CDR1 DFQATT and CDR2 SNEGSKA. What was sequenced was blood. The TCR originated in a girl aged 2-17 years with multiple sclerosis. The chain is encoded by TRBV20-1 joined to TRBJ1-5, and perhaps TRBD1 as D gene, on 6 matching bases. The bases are TGCAGTGCTGGACAGAATAGCAATCAGCCCCAGCATTTT. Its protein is CSAGQNSNQPQHF.